These 12 T cell receptor beta chains share one sample of origin, sequenced in a study of kidney transplant recipient with SARS-CoV-2 infection (dated by TCRdb to the early 2020s). For sequencing, an Illumina MiSeq was employed. Using fastp at Q25 and MiXCR, TCRdb reprocessed the public reads and kept productive beta chains. Rows are unified per CDR3 protein, each entry keeping the most common DNA and genes. In all, the sample holds 200,000 to 300,000 distinct CDR3 sequences, and around 28% of those were seen once. Around 7.8% of the sample rests with the top ten. This specimen's time point label, interpreted: pre-pandemic baseline sample and day 111 after first positive SARS-CoV-2 test. The sample consisted of a blood sample, taken at baseline and on day 111 from a kidney transplant recipient. The origin of the receptors is a male patient younger than 45 who had COVID-19 and was a kidney transplant recipient. Because of the transplant, the T cells may be the graft donor's rather than the patient's own.

This clonotype appeared a few times. One junction end does not reproduce the germline sequence, and a read error may be involved. V and J are TRBV7-7 and TRBJ2-2; D unresolved. The CDR3 sequence is 15 residues long. Germline CDR1 and CDR2: SSHAT and FNYEAQ (reference sequence). The CDR3 region has the DNA TGTGCCGGCAGTCGCGATAATACGAACACCGGGGAGCTGTTTTTT. The encoded protein is CAGSRDNTNTGELFF. Supplemented by reference TRBV7-7 and TRBJ2-2, the full variable domain reads GAGVSQSPRYKVTKRGQDVTLRCDPISSHATLYWYQQALGQGPEFLTYFNYEAQPDKSGLPSDRFSAERPEGSISTLTIQRTEQRDSAMYRCAGSRDNTNTGELFFGEGSRLTVL.

This clonotype was found many times. The CDR3 here is CASSLWYRSKKLFF. The CDR3 bases are TGTGCCAGCAGCTTATGGTACCGTAGTAAAAAACTGTTTTTT. The chain employs TRBV7-7 and TRBJ1-4, with no clear D. The CDR3 loop spans 14 amino acids. The V gene lost 2 bases and the J gene lost 9 bases, with 13 bases spanning the gap. Germline CDR1 is SSHAT and CDR2 is FNYEAQ (reference sequence).

There are many counts of this clonotype. This chain links TRBV7-8 with TRBJ1-2; D ambiguous. V lost 5 bases and J 4 bases, leaving 23 bases between the germline ends. CDR1 is SGHVS, CDR2 FQNEAQ, per germline. This CDR3 contains 17 residues. CDR3 sequence reads: CASSHRRFTRKTYGYTF. The CDR3 nucleotides are TGTGCCAGCAGCCATCGCAGGTTTACCCGAAAGACCTATGGCTACACCTTC.

The chain is built from TRBV20-1 and TRBJ2-1; 9 nucleotides align to TRBD2. V was clipped by 2 bases and J by 1 base; unmatched bases: 12. The CDR3 is 18 amino acids. Germline V gene data show CDR1 as DFQATT and CDR2 as SNEGSKA (reference sequence). This chain's CDR3 is CSARLIGDLAGSYNEQFF. CDR3 bases: TGCAGTGCTAGACTAATTGGGGATCTAGCGGGATCCTACAATGAGCAGTTCTTC.

Details on this clonotype: Given a much more abundant clone one base away, this may be a read error. V and J are TRBV4-2 and TRBJ2-1; weak D call: TRBD2 (6 bases). This CDR3 is built from 18 residues. Germline V gene lookup returns CDR1 LGHNA and CDR2 YNFKEQ. V was clipped by 0 bases and J by 8 bases, with 23 bases between them. CDR3 residues: CASSQDSNGSGGLDEQFF. CDR3 DNA: TGTGCCAGCAGCCAAGACTCTAACGGGAGTGGGGGACTGGATGAGCAGTTCTTC.

Note on this clonotype: A much larger clone lies one base from this, so it may be a read error. The V gene is TRBV27, the J gene TRBJ2-1, with unresolved D. The CDR3 totals 13 residues. Germline CDR1 MNHEY, CDR2 SMNVEV (reference sequence). The CDR3 nucleotides are TGTGCCAGCAGTTTAAACTTTTACAATAAGCAGTTCTTC. As protein: CASSLNFYNKQFF.

This clonotype has a count of ten or more. The chain has TRBV30 and TRBJ2-5; D gene unclear. The CDR3 extends over 13 amino acids. V was trimmed by 1 base and J by 1 base, leaving 7 bases between them. Germline lookup yields CDR1 GTSNPN and CDR2 SVGIG (reference sequence). CDR3 sequence: CAWSGQIQETQYF. DNA for the CDR3: TGTGCCTGGAGTGGTCAAATCCAAGAGACCCAGTACTTC.

This clonotype was found many times. The CDR3 nucleotides are TGTGCCAGCAGTGAGGGGAAGCGGGACACCGGGGAGCTGTTTTTT. Translating it yields CASSEGKRDTGELFF. The genes are TRBV25-1 and TRBJ2-2; a possible D gene is TRBD2 (6 bases). This CDR3 has 15 amino acids. Trimming pared 3 bases from V and 3 bases from J, leaving 11 bases between. Germline V lookup: CDR1 MGHDK, CDR2 SYGVNS.

This clonotype was counted ten times or more. This sequence joins TRBV3-1 and TRBJ1-1; D is undetermined. The CDR3 is made up of 17 amino acids. The germline V gene encodes CDR1 LGHDT and CDR2 YNNKEL (reference sequence). The V and J ends lost 5 bases and 4 bases respectively, with 23 bases between them. CDR3: CASSSILPISIRTEAFF. The DNA for the CDR3 is TGTGCCAGCAGCTCCATTCTTCCCATTTCAATTCGCACTGAAGCTTTCTTT.

About this clonotype itself: This may stem from a read error, because a much larger clone lies one nucleotide away. The chain uses TRBV10-3 and TRBJ2-7, with a possible D match to TRBD2 (6 bases). Germline V lookup: CDR1 ENHRY, CDR2 SYGVKD. The CDR3 is 15 amino acids. CDR3 nucleotide sequence: TGTGCCACCAGTGAGGAGGGATCCCGCTCCTACGAGCAGTACTTC. As protein: CATSEEGSRSYEQYF.

This clonotype has ten or more counts. V and J are TRBV12-3 or TRBV12-4 and TRBJ2-7; 9 bases are a match to TRBD1. There are 15 residues in the CDR3. V was clipped by 2 bases and J by 6 bases; unmatched bases: 8. CDR3 region: CASSLTGTGFGEQYF. The CDR3 DNA reads TGTGCCAGCAGTTTAACCGGGACAGGGTTCGGCGAGCAGTACTTC.

The chain combines TRBV5-8 with TRBJ1-2; D is unresolved. The length of the CDR3 is 16 residues. The germline CDR1 and CDR2 sequences are SGHTS and YDEGEE. The V end was cut by 7 bases, the J end by 4 bases, with 23 bases between. This CDR3 reads CASGSVHPRKAYGYTF. CDR3 nucleotides: TGTGCCAGCGGTTCAGTTCATCCACGAAAGGCCTATGGCTACACCTTC.